This entry concerns a single T cell receptor beta chain. The target of this receptor is not known. Base quality data are lacking; no much larger clone is found one base away. Cut back by 7 bases and 2 bases, the V and J ends lie 12 bases apart. For CDR1 and CDR2, the germline V gene lists MDHEN and SYDVKM. Measured from the cysteine to the phenylalanine, the CDR3 is 13 residues long. The retained sequence is limited to the CDR3, 39 bases, with the frame set at the first base. Sample time point, as interpreted from the label and publication: newly diagnosed, previously untreated cHL patient sample. A Miltenyi CD4+ T cell isolation kit was used for magnetic negative selection to purify CD4+ T cells from thawed PBMCs. To serve as a comparison group for the relapsed/refractory trial patients, PBMCs were sequenced from patients with newly diagnosed, previously untreated classical Hodgkin lymphoma. Peripheral blood was collected in 8 mL Vacutainer Cell Preparation Tubes, from which PBMCs were isolated by centrifugation and then cryopreserved. Purified CD4+ and CD8+ fractions were generated only in cases for which an additional PBMC sample was available. Magnetically labelled cells were removed on LS columns in a quadroMACS separator, and the flow-through was retained as the purified fraction.

This record comes from a study of PD-1 blockade in classical Hodgkin lymphoma (dated by TCRdb to the early 2020s). Some background on the complete study: The study used CyTOF and TCR beta sequencing to define a peripheral blood immune signature of response to PD-1 blockade in classical Hodgkin lymphoma. Study-wide findings and limitations: Only a single clinical trial cohort was studied, and what caused the repertoire differences, possibly disease activity or prior therapy, remained undefined. Newly diagnosed patients were reported to have lower baseline TCR diversity than healthy donors, and relapsed/refractory patients were reported to have lower baseline TCR diversity still.

Genomic DNA was isolated using the Qiagen DNeasy kit from unsorted PBMCs as well as from negatively selected CD4+ and CD8+ fractions. TCR beta CDR3 regions were subjected to amplification by immunoSEQ multiplex PCR with primers that anneal to V and J segments. A synthetic immune receptor repertoire was used to minimize amplification bias, and any residual bias was removed computationally once sequencing was done. The published analysis was carried out like this. Repertoire diversity was quantified as the Shannon entropy index using custom Python scripts. The unsorted, CD4+ and CD8+ repertoires were each analyzed separately, with the exception of combined analyses, where CD4+ and CD8+ sequences were merged in silico. This is the immuneACCESS table as TCRdb keeps it, with only in-frame sequences that have V and J called. A part of the clones is gone; compared with another copy, unresolved V genes explain less than half, and the rest is unexplained. That table furnishes V, J and clone size, whereas the DNA furnished D and trimming. Present in this sample are around 29,000 clones, roughly 90% of which were seen just once. 0.3% to 0.4% of the sample comes from the top ten.

Input material: CD4+ T cells from blood. The chain couples TRBV28 to TRBJ2-7; a tentative D match to TRBD1 spans 6 bases. This receptor was obtained from a human donor with classical Hodgkin lymphoma. The CDR3 amino acid sequence is: CASTPGQTYEQYF. Here is the DNA: TGTGCCAGCACTCCCGGACAGACCTACGAGCAGTACTTC.